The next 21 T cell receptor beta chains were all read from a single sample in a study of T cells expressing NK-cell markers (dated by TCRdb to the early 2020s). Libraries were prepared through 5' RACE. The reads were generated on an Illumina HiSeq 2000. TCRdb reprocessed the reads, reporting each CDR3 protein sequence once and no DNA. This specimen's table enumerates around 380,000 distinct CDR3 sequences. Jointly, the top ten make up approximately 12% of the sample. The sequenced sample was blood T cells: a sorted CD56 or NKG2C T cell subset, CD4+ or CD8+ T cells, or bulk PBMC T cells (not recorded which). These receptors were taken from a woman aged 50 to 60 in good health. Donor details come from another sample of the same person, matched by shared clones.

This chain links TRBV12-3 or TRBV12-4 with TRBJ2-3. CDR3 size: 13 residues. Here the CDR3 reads CASKRRHTDTQYF.

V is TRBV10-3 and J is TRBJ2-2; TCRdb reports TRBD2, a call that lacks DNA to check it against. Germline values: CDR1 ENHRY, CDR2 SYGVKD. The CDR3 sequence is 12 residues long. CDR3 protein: CAISGTSGELFF.

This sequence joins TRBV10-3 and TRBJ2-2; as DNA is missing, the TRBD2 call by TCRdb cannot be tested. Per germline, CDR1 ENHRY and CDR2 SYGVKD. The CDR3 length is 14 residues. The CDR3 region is CASRGTRNTGELFF.

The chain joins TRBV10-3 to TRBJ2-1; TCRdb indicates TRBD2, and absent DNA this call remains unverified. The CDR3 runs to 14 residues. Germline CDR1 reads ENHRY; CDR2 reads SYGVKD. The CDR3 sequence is CAISNRDQNNEQFF.

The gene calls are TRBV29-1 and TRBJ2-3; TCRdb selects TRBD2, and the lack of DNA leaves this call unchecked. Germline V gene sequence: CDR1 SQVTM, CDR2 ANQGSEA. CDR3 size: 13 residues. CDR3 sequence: CSVRGGTTDTQYF.

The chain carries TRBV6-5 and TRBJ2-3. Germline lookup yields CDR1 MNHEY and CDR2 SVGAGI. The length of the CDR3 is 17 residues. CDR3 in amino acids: CASSTPNKAGTTDTQYF.

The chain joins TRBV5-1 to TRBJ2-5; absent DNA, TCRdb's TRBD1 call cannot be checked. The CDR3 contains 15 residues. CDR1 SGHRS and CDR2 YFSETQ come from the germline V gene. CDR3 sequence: CASSVSGTGLQTQYF. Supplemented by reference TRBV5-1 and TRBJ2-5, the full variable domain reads KAGVTQTPRYLIKTRGQQVTLSCSPISGHRSVSWYQQTPGQGLQFLFEYFSETQRNKGNFPGRFSGRQFSNSRSEMNVSTLELGDSALYLCASSVSGTGLQTQYFGPGTRLLVL.

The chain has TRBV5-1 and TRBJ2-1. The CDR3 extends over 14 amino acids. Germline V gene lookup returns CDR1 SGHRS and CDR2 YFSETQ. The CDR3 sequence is CASSFLPNYNEQFF.

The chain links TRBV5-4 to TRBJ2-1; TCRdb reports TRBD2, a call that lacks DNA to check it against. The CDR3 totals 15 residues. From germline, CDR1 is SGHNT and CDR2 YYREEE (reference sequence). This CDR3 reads CASSLEGLPFNEQFF.

The CDR3 reads CASSLAFGSGRNKNEQFF. The V call is TRBV11-1, the J call TRBJ2-1; TCRdb's D gene call, TRBD2, goes unchecked for lack of DNA. The germline V gene has CDR1 SGHAT and CDR2 FQDESV (reference sequence). This CDR3 is 18 amino acids long.

The CDR3 loop reads CSARIRSSMQTQYF. The J gene is TRBJ2-5, the V gene TRBV20-1. This CDR3 contains 14 residues. Germline loops: CDR1 DFQATT, CDR2 SNEGSKA (reference sequence).

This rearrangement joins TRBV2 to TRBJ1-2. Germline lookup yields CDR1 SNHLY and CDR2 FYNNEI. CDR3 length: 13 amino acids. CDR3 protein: CASSERLNYGYTF.

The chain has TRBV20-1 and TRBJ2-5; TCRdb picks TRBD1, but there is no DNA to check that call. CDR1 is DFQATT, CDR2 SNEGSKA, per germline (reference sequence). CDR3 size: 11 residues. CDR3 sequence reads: CSARDAPRQYF.

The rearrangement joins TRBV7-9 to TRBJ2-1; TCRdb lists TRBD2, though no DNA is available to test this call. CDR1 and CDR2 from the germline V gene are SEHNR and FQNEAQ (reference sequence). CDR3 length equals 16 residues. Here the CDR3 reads CASLGTSGSSYNEQFF.

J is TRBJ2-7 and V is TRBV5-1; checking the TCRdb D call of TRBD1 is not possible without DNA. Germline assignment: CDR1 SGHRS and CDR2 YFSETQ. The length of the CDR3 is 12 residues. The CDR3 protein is CASSTGAYEQYF.

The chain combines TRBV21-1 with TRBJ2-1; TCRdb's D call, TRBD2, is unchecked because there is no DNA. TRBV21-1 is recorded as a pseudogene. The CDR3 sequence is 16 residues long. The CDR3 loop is CASSKDGTRTDNEQFF.

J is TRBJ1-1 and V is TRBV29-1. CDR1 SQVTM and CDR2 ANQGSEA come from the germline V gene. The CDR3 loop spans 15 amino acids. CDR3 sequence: CSEPRDPNMNTEAFF.

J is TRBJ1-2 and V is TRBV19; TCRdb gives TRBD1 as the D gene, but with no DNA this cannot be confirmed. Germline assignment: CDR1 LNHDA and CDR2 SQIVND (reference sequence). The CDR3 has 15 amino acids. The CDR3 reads CASSRAGQGKRGYTF.

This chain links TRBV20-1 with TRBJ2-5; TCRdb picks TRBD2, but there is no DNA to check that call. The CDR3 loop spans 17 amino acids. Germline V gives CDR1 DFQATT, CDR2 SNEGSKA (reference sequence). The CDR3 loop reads CSARPLWFSGVQETQYF.

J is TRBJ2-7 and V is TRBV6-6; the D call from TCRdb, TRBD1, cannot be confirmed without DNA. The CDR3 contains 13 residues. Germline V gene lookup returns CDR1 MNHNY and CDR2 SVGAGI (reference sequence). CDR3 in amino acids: CATATGPFYEQYF.

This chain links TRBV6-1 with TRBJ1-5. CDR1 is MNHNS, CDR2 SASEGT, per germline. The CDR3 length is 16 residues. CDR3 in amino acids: CASSEVGWGGNQPQHF.